These T cell receptor beta chains were read from a single sample in a study of blood T cell repertoires in COVID-19. Assay: immunoSEQ multiplex PCR; the TCRdb copy retains only in-frame clones and omits some. The sample shows about 280,000 clones, about four fifths of them seen only once. The specimen was PBMCs or T cells enriched from blood (not recorded which). The origin of the receptors is a man in his forties who had been exposed to COVID-19. CDR3s include the opening cysteine and the closing phenylalanine or tryptophan. D genes are given only for firm matches. Not all rows give a size; the values are once, few, many and, for expanded clones, a class.

j_gene,v_gene,abundance,d_gene,CDR3nt,CDR3aa
TRBJ1-2,TRBV30,-,-,TGTGCCTGGAGTGTGGCCGCCTTAGGGGCTAATGGCTACACCTTC,CAWSVAALGANGYTF
TRBJ2-5,TRBV12-3/TRBV12-4,-,-,TGTGCCAGCAGTCCTAGTAAGGCGGAGACCCAGTACTTC,CASSPSKAETQYF
TRBJ2-2,TRBV3-1/TRBV3-2,-,-,TGTGCCAGCAGCCATGATCAGACCGGGGAGCTGTTTTTT,CASSHDQTGELFF
TRBJ2-5,TRBV5-1,-,-,TGCGCCAGCAGCCCCTATCTACGGGAGACCCAGTACTTC,CASSPYLRETQYF
TRBJ1-3,TRBV9,-,-,TGTGCCAGCAGCGTAGCAGGGCCTGGAAACACCATATATTTT,CASSVAGPGNTIYF
TRBJ1-1,TRBV5-6,-,-,TGTGCCAGCAGCTTTTTCCGTAGTGAGATCGGCACTGAAGCTTTCTTT,CASSFFRSEIGTEAFF
TRBJ1-3,TRBV6-1,-,TRBD1,TGTGCCAGCAGTGAAATGGGACAGGACTCTGGAAACACCATATATTTT,CASSEMGQDSGNTIYF
TRBJ1-4,TRBV2,-,-,TGTGCCAGCAAATACAGGGTCTTGAATGAAAAACTGTTTTTT,CASKYRVLNEKLFF
TRBJ1-2,TRBV5-1,many,TRBD1,TGCGCCAGCAGCGGGACAGACTATGGCTACACCTTC,CASSGTDYGYTF
TRBJ2-7,TRBV11-2,few,-,TGTGCCAGCAGCTTATCTTGGACAGCTGAAACCTACGAGCAGTACTTC,CASSLSWTAETYEQYF
TRBJ2-2,TRBV6-2/TRBV6-3,-,-,TGTGCCAGCAGTTACTCGATTTCAGGGACTTTAAACACCGGGGAGCTGTTTTTT,CASSYSISGTLNTGELFF
TRBJ1-5,TRBV7-9,-,-,TGTGCCAGCAGCTCCTCTGGGGGGGAACGCAATCAGCCCCAGCATTTT,CASSSSGGERNQPQHF
TRBJ2-1,TRBV29-1,-,-,TGCAGCGTTGGATCACCCGGGGATGAGCAGTTCTTC,CSVGSPGDEQFF
TRBJ1-1,TRBV2,-,TRBD1,TGTGCCATACAGGGGGGCACTGAAGCTTTCTTT,CAIQGGTEAFF
TRBJ2-7,TRBV4-1,-,TRBD2,TGCGCCAGCAGCCAAGAAGGGACGGGGGGACCCTACGAGCAGTACTTC,CASSQEGTGGPYEQYF
TRBJ1-2,TRBV27,-,TRBD1,TGTGCCAGCAGTGAATCGGACAGGCCTAACTATGGCTACACCTTC,CASSESDRPNYGYTF
TRBJ1-2,TRBV18,-,-,TGTGCCAGCTCACCTTGGGACATTAGTAGGTATGGCTACACCTTC,CASSPWDISRYGYTF
TRBJ2-1,TRBV2,-,-,TGTGCCAGCCGCGGCAATGAGCAGTTCTTC,CASRGNEQFF
TRBJ2-1,TRBV5-1,many,TRBD1,TGCGCCAGCAGCTTGGGTGGGACAGAATACAATGAGCAGTTCTTC,CASSLGGTEYNEQFF
TRBJ2-5,TRBV4-1,-,-,TGCGCCAGCAGCCGGCCGGGGCAGGGGCAAGAGACCCAGTACTTC,CASSRPGQGQETQYF
TRBJ2-6,TRBV7-3,-,-,TGTGCCAGCTCAGGGGATCCTGGGGCCAACGTCCTGACTTTC,CASSGDPGANVLTF
TRBJ1-1,TRBV7-2,-,-,TGTGCCAGCAGCCCCCGACAGGACACTGAAGCTTTCTTT,CASSPRQDTEAFF
TRBJ1-3,TRBV5-1,-,TRBD1,TGCGCCAGCAGCCTTTGGGACAGGGGAAACACCATATATTTT,CASSLWDRGNTIYF
TRBJ1-2,TRBV27,once,-,TGTGCCAGCAGTTTGGAGGGGATCGGTGGCTACACCTTC,CASSLEGIGGYTF
TRBJ1-2,TRBV30,-,-,TGTGCCTGGAGTGATGTACTAAACTATGGCTACACCTTC,CAWSDVLNYGYTF
TRBJ2-2,TRBV10-3,few,-,TGTGCCAGCCGCACGGGAGTAGAGCCAATTTCCGGGGAGCTGTTTTTT,CASRTGVEPISGELFF
TRBJ1-1,TRBV30,-,-,TGTGCCTGGAGTGCGGGGGGCACTGAAGCTTTCTTT,CAWSAGGTEAFF
TRBJ1-1,TRBV7-9,few,TRBD1,TGTGCCAGCAGCTTGGGTGGGACAGAAGAAGCTTTCTTT,CASSLGGTEEAFF
TRBJ1-5,TRBV27,-,-,TGTGCCAGCAGTTTAGGGTCGGGGGGAAATCAGCCCCAGCATTTT,CASSLGSGGNQPQHF
TRBJ2-1,TRBV6-5,-,TRBD2,TGTGCCAGCAGTTACGGGACTAGTACCTACAATGAGCAGTTCTTC,CASSYGTSTYNEQFF
TRBJ2-7,TRBV6-6,-,-,TGTGCCAGCAGTGAGGTGAGCTACGAGCAGTACTTC,CASSEVSYEQYF
TRBJ2-1,TRBV7-2,-,-,TGTGCCAGCAGCTTCGGACTGGTCAATGAGCAGTTCTTC,CASSFGLVNEQFF
TRBJ2-2,TRBV2,-,-,TGTGCCAGCAGACTGTCGGAGTCAAACACCGGGGAGCTGTTTTTT,CASRLSESNTGELFF
TRBJ1-2,TRBV10-3,-,-,TGTGCCATCAGGGCCGAGGGAGTGGCCCCCTATGGCTACACCTTC,CAIRAEGVAPYGYTF
TRBJ1-1,TRBV19,-,-,TGTGCCAGTAGTTGGGGCAGCCGTAACACTGAAGCTTTCTTT,CASSWGSRNTEAFF
TRBJ2-5,TRBV27,once,-,TGTGCCAGCAGTTTTAGGGTCCCAGGGGCGACTTCATCAGAGACCCAGTACTTC,CASSFRVPGATSSETQYF
TRBJ1-1,TRBV10-3,-,-,TGTGCCATCAGTGAGCACAACCGGGATTACACTGAAGCTTTCTTT,CAISEHNRDYTEAFF
TRBJ2-4,TRBV18,-,-,TGTGCCAGCTCACCTGGACACGCCGAGAACATTCAGTACTTC,CASSPGHAENIQYF
TRBJ2-1,TRBV5-1,-,-,TGCGCCAGCAGCCCGGAGGGTGGCAACTACAATGAGCAGTTCTTC,CASSPEGGNYNEQFF
TRBJ2-3,TRBV6-5,-,TRBD1,TGTGCCAGCAGTTCGCCGAGGACAGGGGGCACAGATACGCAGTATTTT,CASSSPRTGGTDTQYF
TRBJ1-5,TRBV29-1,-,-,TGCAGCGTTGACCCCGGGGGTGGTCAGCCCCAGCATTTT,CSVDPGGGQPQHF
TRBJ1-2,TRBV7-9,once,-,TGTGCCAGCAGCCAGGGGTCGGATGGCTACACCTTC,CASSQGSDGYTF
TRBJ1-2,TRBV3-1/TRBV3-2,-,-,TGTGCCAGCAGCCAAGAGCCCGGGGGCTACACCTTC,CASSQEPGGYTF
TRBJ2-1,TRBV30,-,TRBD1,TGTGCCTGGAGAAACGGACGTGATGTAGGACAGGGGGCGTTTTCGTCCCGCTCCTACAATGAGCAGTTCTTC,CAWRNGRDVGQGAFSSRSYNEQFF
TRBJ2-3,TRBV11-2,-,TRBD2,TGTGCCAGCAGCATGAGCGGGGCTAGCACAGATACGCAGTATTTT,CASSMSGASTDTQYF
TRBJ2-3,TRBV10-1,-,-,TGCGCCAGCAGTCCAGGGGGGTCGGCGGGAGATACGCAGTATTTT,CASSPGGSAGDTQYF
TRBJ1-1,TRBV12-5,-,-,TGTGCTAGTAGGAGGGAGGGGAACACTGAAGCTTTCTTT,CASRREGNTEAFF
TRBJ2-1,TRBV10-1,-,-,TGCGCCAGCAGTACTCCTAGCAGTGATGAGCAGTTCTTC,CASSTPSSDEQFF
TRBJ2-1,TRBV7-2,-,TRBD2,TGTGCCAGCAGCTCGACTAGCGGTTCCTACAATGAGCAGTTCTTC,CASSSTSGSYNEQFF
TRBJ2-3,TRBV5-4,-,TRBD1,TGTGCCTGCAAATGGGGGGGGACAGGGACAGATACGCAGTATTTT,CACKWGGTGTDTQYF
TRBJ2-7,TRBV19,-,-,TGTGCCAGTAGTCCACCCGGAACAGGGTTTCTCGGCGGCTCCTCCTACGAGCAGTACTTC,CASSPPGTGFLGGSSYEQYF
TRBJ2-3,TRBV7-3,-,-,TGTGCCAGCAGCACAATCCCCCCTGGCACTACGTTAAAGGTGTTGGATACGCAGTATTTT,CASSTIPPGTTLKVLDTQYF
TRBJ2-1,TRBV30,-,TRBD2,TGTGCCTGGAGTACGACTAGCGGGAGGGCCGTACGTCACAATGAGCAGTTCTTC,CAWSTTSGRAVRHNEQFF